A selection of T cell receptor beta chains follows, all from one sample in a study. TCRdb reprocessed the RT-PCR reads with MiXCR, giving one entry per CDR3 protein. This sample has more than 600,000 distinct CDR3 sequences, with more than 13% found just once. The specimen sequenced was memory CD4+ T cells from blood. All receptors come from a female donor in good health, serving as a healthy control. CDR3s include the opening cysteine and the closing phenylalanine or tryptophan. D genes are given only for firm matches. The size field is filled for only some rows; it gives once, few, many or a size class.

>TRBV12-3/TRBV12-4|TRBD2|TRBJ2-1|many
TGTGCCAGCAGTTTAGTTGGGACTAGCGGGGCTGAGCAGTTCTTC
CASSLVGTSGAEQFF
>TRBV7-2|TRBD1|TRBJ2-7|few
TGTGCCAGCAGCTTAGCGCTGCGACAGGGTATCGAGCAGTACTTC
CASSLALRQGIEQYF
>TRBV5-1|-|TRBJ2-5|-
TGCGCCAGCAGCTTAATCGGGGTTGCAGAGACCCAGTACTTC
CASSLIGVAETQYF
>TRBV10-3|-|TRBJ2-3|-
TGTGCCATCGCCGGTGCGGGTTGGGACGATACGCAGTATTTT
CAIAGAGWDDTQYF
>TRBV15|-|TRBJ2-1|-
TGTGCCACCAGCAGAGATCTCTCGGGAAATGAGCAGTTCTTC
CATSRDLSGNEQFF
>TRBV12-3/TRBV12-4|-|TRBJ1-2|-
TGTGCCAGCAGTTTGGGGGGATTCGACTATGGCTACACCTTC
CASSLGGFDYGYTF
>TRBV5-1|-|TRBJ2-6|many
TGCGCCAGCAGCCTCCCCTCCGGGGCCAACGTCCTGACTTTC
CASSLPSGANVLTF
>TRBV28|-|TRBJ1-1|-
TGTGCCAGCAGAGGGGCAAGGAACACTGAAGCTTTCTTT
CASRGARNTEAFF
>TRBV6-5|TRBD1|TRBJ1-4|-
TGTGCCAGCAGACGGACAGGGGGAAATGAAAAACTGTTTTTT
CASRRTGGNEKLFF
>TRBV11-2|-|TRBJ2-7|many
TGTGCCAGCAGCTTAGAGCCGTCGGGGAGTGAGCAGTACTTC
CASSLEPSGSEQYF
>TRBV4-1|TRBD2|TRBJ2-1|few
TGCGCCAGCAGCCAAGCGGGAGGGTTGTCGGAGTTCTTC
CASSQAGGLSEFF
>TRBV20-1|TRBD2|TRBJ2-5|-
TGCAGTGCTAGTAGCCCCCGTGGGGGGGTGATAGAGACCCAGTACTTC
CSASSPRGGVIETQYF
>TRBV7-3|TRBD1|TRBJ2-2|-
TGTGCCAGCAGCCCAGGACAGGGGGCTGGAGGGGAGCTGTTTTTT
CASSPGQGAGGELFF
>TRBV3-1|-|TRBJ1-2|-
TGTGCCAGCGTTAAGGAGGGGGAATATGGCTACACCTTC
CASVKEGEYGYTF
>TRBV20-1|-|TRBJ2-1|few
TGCAGTGCCCTACTCCCTACTAGGTGGTTAGAGGATGAGCAGTTCTTC
CSALLPTRWLEDEQFF
>TRBV5-1|-|TRBJ2-3|many
TGCGCCAGCAGCTTAGAGGGGCGCGCAGATACGCAGTATTTT
CASSLEGRADTQYF
>TRBV6-2/TRBV6-3|-|TRBJ1-2|-
TGTGCCAGCACCAACAGCTATGGCTACACCTTC
CASTNSYGYTF
>TRBV7-9|-|TRBJ2-4|-
TGTGCCAGCAGCCCGGCAGGTTTAGCCAAAAACATTCAGTACTTC
CASSPAGLAKNIQYF
>TRBV20-1|TRBD1|TRBJ1-2|few
TGCAGTGCCCCTCGTCGGGGACAGACGTATACCTATGGCTACACCTTC
CSAPRRGQTYTYGYTF
>TRBV7-7|-|TRBJ2-2|many
TGTGCCAGCAGCTTACACCCGGGGGCGGACACCGGGGAGCTGTTTTTT
CASSLHPGADTGELFF
>TRBV6-6|TRBD2|TRBJ2-3|-
TGTGCCAGCAGTTACGGGTCGGGTCGGGGGGGACTCTACACAGATACGCAGTATTTT
CASSYGSGRGGLYTDTQYF
>TRBV9|TRBD1|TRBJ1-2|-
TGTGCCAGCAGCCCCCCCCCCCGGGGACAGGGGGCGCTTGGATATGGCTACACCTTC
CASSPPPRGQGALGYGYTF
>TRBV27|-|TRBJ1-5|-
TGTGCCAGCAGTTTATCACGTGGGCCGGGCAACCAGCCCCAGCATTTT
CASSLSRGPGNQPQHF
>TRBV12-3/TRBV12-4|-|TRBJ1-2|many
TGTGCCAGCAGTTCCCAAGTATCGACTAGGGACTATGGCTACACCTTC
CASSSQVSTRDYGYTF
>TRBV5-1|-|TRBJ1-2|many
TGCGCCAGCAGCTTGGGGCTAGGGGACTATGGCTACACCTTC
CASSLGLGDYGYTF
>TRBV12-3/TRBV12-4|TRBD1|TRBJ1-6|-
TGTGCCAGCAGTTTATCGGACAGGTTGAATTCACCCCTCCACTTT
CASSLSDRLNSPLHF
>TRBV28|TRBD2|TRBJ2-5|many
TGTGCCAGCAGTGTGACTAGCGGGACGCAAGAGACCCAGTACTTC
CASSVTSGTQETQYF
>TRBV24-1|-|TRBJ2-3|many
TGTGCCACCAGTGATTTGCCTCTGGATACGCAGTATTTT
CATSDLPLDTQYF
>TRBV6-2/TRBV6-3|TRBD2|TRBJ2-1|many
TGTGCCAGCAGTTACCTGGAGCGGGATAGGGATGAGCAGTTCTTC
CASSYLERDRDEQFF
>TRBV20-1|TRBD1|TRBJ2-1|-
TGCGGTGCTAGAGGGGGGACAGGGGGAATAAATGAGCAGTTCTTC
CGARGGTGGINEQFF
>TRBV6-6|-|TRBJ1-2|-
TGTGCCAGCAGAGCGGACAGTTTGTCTAACTATGGCTACACCTTC
CASRADSLSNYGYTF
>TRBV12-3/TRBV12-4|TRBD1|TRBJ2-5|few
TGTGCCAGCAGTTTAACAGGGGGAGGACAGACCCAGTACTTC
CASSLTGGGQTQYF
>TRBV15|-|TRBJ1-2|-
TGTGCCACCAGCCCCGAGGGAAGTCGTAATGGCTACACCTTC
CATSPEGSRNGYTF
>TRBV12-3/TRBV12-4|-|TRBJ2-1|many
TGTGCCAGTAGACTCTCGTCTACTCCCCTGAGCTCCTACAATGAGCAGTTCTTC
CASRLSSTPLSSYNEQFF
>TRBV10-3|-|TRBJ1-2|few
TGTGCCATCACTATGGGGGGAGAAGCTAACTATGGCTACACCTTC
CAITMGGEANYGYTF
>TRBV7-2|TRBD1|TRBJ2-3|few
TGTGCCAGCAGCTTTGCCGACAGGGGCACAGATACGCAGTATTTT
CASSFADRGTDTQYF